Listed below are T cell receptor beta chains from one sample, sequenced in a study of T cell repertoires in cytomegalovirus infection. TCRdb re-called the reads with MiXCR, one entry per CDR3 protein. In the table there are about 160,000 distinct CDR3 sequences, roughly 21% of which are singletons. For these TCRs, the target antigens are not known. Sequenced here: CD8+ T cells from cultured PBMCs, sampled from culture after CMV antigen stimulation. Receptors originate from a human donor in good health (CMV status not recorded). Some clones in this sample may be carry-over from other donors' samples. Each CDR3 is given with its conserved first and last residue. The D gene is left open where the match is weak. Clone size appears in some rows only: once, few, many, or a class for an expanded clone.

V,size,D,J,DNA,CDR3
TRBV20-1,-,TRBD2,TRBJ2-3,TGCAGTGCCCTTCGCGGGGGGACGAATACAGATACGCAGTATTTT,CSALRGGTNTDTQYF
TRBV7-2,-,TRBD1,TRBJ1-5,TGTGCCAGCAGCTTGACAGGGGGCACTCAGCCCCAGCATTTT,CASSLTGGTQPQHF
TRBV11-2,few,-,TRBJ1-3,TGTGCCAGCAGCTTAGCAGGGAACTTACACTCTGGAAACACCATATATTTT,CASSLAGNLHSGNTIYF
TRBV12-3/TRBV12-4,many,-,TRBJ1-5,TGTGCCAGCAGCAGGAGAGGAGGGGTCAATCAGCCCCAGCATTTT,CASSRRGGVNQPQHF
TRBV12-3/TRBV12-4,-,TRBD1,TRBJ2-7,TGTGCCAGCAGTCACGGGACAGACTACGAGCAGTACTTC,CASSHGTDYEQYF
TRBV6-2/TRBV6-3,few,-,TRBJ1-2,TGTGCCAGCAGTTACCCCCAGGCCCCGGATGGCTACACCTTC,CASSYPQAPDGYTF
TRBV20-1,many,-,TRBJ2-3,TGCAGTGCTGACCCATATGAGATCTACACAGATACGCAGTATTTT,CSADPYEIYTDTQYF
TRBV7-2,few,TRBD1,TRBJ2-7,TGTGCCAGCAGCTACCGGGACAGGGTCTACGAGCAGTACTTC,CASSYRDRVYEQYF
TRBV14,few,-,TRBJ1-3,TGTGCCAGCAGCCAAGATTGGGCAGACCTCACCATATATTTT,CASSQDWADLTIYF
TRBV2,-,-,TRBJ2-7,TGTGCCAGCAGTGTGGCTTTCTTATCCTACGAGCAGTACTTC,CASSVAFLSYEQYF
TRBV6-1,many,TRBD1,TRBJ2-1,TGTGCCAGCAGTGAGCAGACAGGGCAGGACAATGAGCAGTTCTTC,CASSEQTGQDNEQFF
TRBV12-5,-,-,TRBJ2-5,TGTGCTAGTGGCGAATATAACCAAGAGACCCAGTACTTC,CASGEYNQETQYF
TRBV2,-,-,TRBJ2-6,TGTGCCAGCAGTACAGGGACTGGGGCCAACGTCCTGACTTTC,CASSTGTGANVLTF
TRBV7-2,few,TRBD2,TRBJ2-7,TGTGCCAGCAGCTTAATGCTAGCGGGGGGGGACGAGCAGTACTTC,CASSLMLAGGDEQYF
TRBV7-2,-,-,TRBJ1-2,TGTGCCCTAAAGGGCGTGGGGGACAACTATGGCTACACCTTC,CALKGVGDNYGYTF
TRBV27,few,TRBD1,TRBJ1-2,TGTGCCAGCGGGGGACAGGATTTAAACTATGGCTACACCTTC,CASGGQDLNYGYTF
TRBV5-1,once,-,TRBJ1-1,TGCGCCAGCAGCTTGCTGACGGAGAACACTGAAGCTTTCTTT,CASSLLTENTEAFF
TRBV6-2/TRBV6-3,-,-,TRBJ2-1,TGTGCCAGCTGGACGGTCTACAATGAGCAGTTCTTC,CASWTVYNEQFF
TRBV6-2/TRBV6-3,-,TRBD1,TRBJ2-1,TGTGCCAGCAGTTCTCCCGGGACAGGGAACAATGAGCAGTTCTTC,CASSSPGTGNNEQFF
TRBV5-1,-,TRBD1,TRBJ1-2,TGCGCCAGCAGAACCGGGACAGATGGCTACACCTTC,CASRTGTDGYTF
TRBV11-1,-,-,TRBJ2-7,TGTGCCAGCAGCTTAGCCCCAGGGCAGGGCCGCGAGCAGTACTTC,CASSLAPGQGREQYF
TRBV4-1,-,-,TRBJ1-3,TGCGCCAGCAGCCAAGACGGACCGATCTCTGGAAACACCATATATTTT,CASSQDGPISGNTIYF
TRBV7-9,few,-,TRBJ1-6,TGTGCCAGCAGCTCCCCGGGACGGGAGAATTCACCCCTCCACTTT,CASSSPGRENSPLHF
TRBV7-8,-,-,TRBJ1-5,TGTGCCAGCGGCCGAGGACAGTTCTTCAATCAGCCCCAGCATTTT,CASGRGQFFNQPQHF
TRBV27,-,TRBD1,TRBJ2-7,TGTGACAGCACTCCGGTGGGACAGCATTACGAGCAGTACTTC,CDSTPVGQHYEQYF
TRBV12-3/TRBV12-4,many,-,TRBJ1-1,TGTGCCAGCAGCTCCGGCACTGAAGCTTTCTTT,CASSSGTEAFF
TRBV15,-,-,TRBJ1-5,TGTGCCACCAGCAGTGCGAGGGACCGGTGGGATCAGCCCCAGCATTTT,CATSSARDRWDQPQHF
TRBV7-9,few,TRBD1,TRBJ2-2,TGTGCCAGCAGCTCTTTCGACAGGGGGCGCGGCACCGGGGAGCTGTTTTTT,CASSSFDRGRGTGELFF
TRBV11-2,few,-,TRBJ2-3,TGTGCCAGCAGCAACGGACTTTACCCAGATACGCAGTATTTT,CASSNGLYPDTQYF
TRBV7-2,-,TRBD2,TRBJ2-3,TGTGCCAGCAGCTTAGGACTAGCGGGGGCCAGGGGAGAAGATACGCAGTATTTT,CASSLGLAGARGEDTQYF
TRBV7-9,-,-,TRBJ2-3,TGTGCCAGCAGCCCTGGGGGAACAGATACGCAGTATTTT,CASSPGGTDTQYF
TRBV9,-,-,TRBJ2-1,TGTGCCAGCAGCACCTCGGGCGTTGAGCAGTTCTTC,CASSTSGVEQFF
TRBV20-1,-,TRBD1,TRBJ2-3,TGCAGTGCTAGCTATTACCACAGGGGGCAGGAGGCAGATACGCAGTATTTT,CSASYYHRGQEADTQYF
TRBV6-2/TRBV6-3,-,-,TRBJ2-7,TGTGCCAGCAGTTACGGCAGTACCTACGAGCAGTACTTC,CASSYGSTYEQYF
TRBV6-1,once,-,TRBJ2-1,TGTGCCAGCAGTGAACGGCGGGGGCTTAGAGATGAGCAGTTCTTC,CASSERRGLRDEQFF
TRBV7-8,few,-,TRBJ2-1,TGTGCGAGTTCCGGACCCGGCAATGAGCAGTTCTTC,CASSGPGNEQFF
TRBV7-8,few,-,TRBJ1-1,TGTGCCAGCAGCTTATTCAACACTGAAGCTTTCTTT,CASSLFNTEAFF
TRBV6-2/TRBV6-3,-,TRBD1,TRBJ2-7,TGTGCCAGCAGTTACTCGGGACAGGGAGGCTACGAGCAGTACTTC,CASSYSGQGGYEQYF
TRBV7-2,-,-,TRBJ2-1,TGTGCCAGCAGCTTGATAAGAAATGAGCAGTTCTTC,CASSLIRNEQFF
TRBV12-5,-,-,TRBJ1-1,TGTGCTAGTGGCAGAGGGGGGTTGACTGAAGCTTTCTTT,CASGRGGLTEAFF
TRBV7-8,-,-,TRBJ1-5,TGTGCCAGCAGCTTGGGTATGGGGGGTAGCAATCAGCCCCAGCATTTT,CASSLGMGGSNQPQHF
TRBV14,many,-,TRBJ2-7,TGTGCCAGCAGTCAAAGCTCCTACGAGCAGTACTTC,CASSQSSYEQYF
TRBV7-8,few,-,TRBJ2-7,TGTGCCAGCAGCTTAGTGGGGGACACAACCTACGAGCAGTACTTC,CASSLVGDTTYEQYF
TRBV20-1,-,-,TRBJ1-2,TGCAGTGCTAGAGTCGGCAGGGTTTCTGGCTACACCTTC,CSARVGRVSGYTF
TRBV2,-,-,TRBJ2-4,TGTGCCAGCAGCAGGGGCCGAGCCAAAAACATTCAGTACTTC,CASSRGRAKNIQYF
TRBV18,few,-,TRBJ2-7,TGTGCCAGCTCACCTCTTCGAGGGCGCCCGGACGAGCAGTACTTC,CASSPLRGRPDEQYF
TRBV7-2,-,TRBD1,TRBJ2-3,TGTGCCAGCACCGCTGGGACAGGCCCCACAGATACGCAGTATTTT,CASTAGTGPTDTQYF
TRBV5-6,-,-,TRBJ1-1,TGTGCCAGCAGGGCGACAGGAAACACTGAAGCTTTCTTT,CASRATGNTEAFF
TRBV6-5,-,TRBD2,TRBJ2-1,TGTGCCCGCAGCGGGAGCATCAATGAGCAGTTCTTC,CARSGSINEQFF
TRBV4-1,-,-,TRBJ1-4,TGCGCCAGCAGCCAAGGAACTAATGAAAAACTGTTTTTT,CASSQGTNEKLFF
TRBV7-4,-,TRBD1,TRBJ1-1,TGTGCCAGCAGCGGTCGGGACAGGGGGCCTACTGAAGCTTTCTTT,CASSGRDRGPTEAFF
TRBV7-2,-,-,TRBJ2-2,TGTGCCAGCAGTCATACAGGGTTTACCGGGGAGCTGTTTTTT,CASSHTGFTGELFF
TRBV6-4,few,-,TRBJ2-6,TGTGCCAGCAGTGACTCTGGGGCCAACGTCCTGACTTTC,CASSDSGANVLTF